The next 2 T cell receptor beta chains were all read from a single sample in a study of radiotherapy plus CTLA-4 blockade in lung cancer. The repertoire was sequenced with immunoSEQ multiplex PCR; TCRdb's copy has only in-frame clones and lacks some. This sample has around 86,000 clones, with about four fifths found just once. Sequenced here: peripheral blood, sampled from a patient treated with radiotherapy plus ipilimumab. All receptors derive from a human donor with non-small cell lung cancer who had stable disease on radiotherapy plus ipilimumab.

The chain has TRBV5-4 and TRBJ2-1, with unresolved D. The CDR3 totals 14 residues. V lost 4 bases and J lost 3, with 11 bases in between. Germline values: CDR1 SGHNT, CDR2 YYREEE (reference sequence). The CDR3 loop reads CASSPLGGYNEQFF. CDR3 DNA: TGTGCCAGCAGCCCGTTAGGCGGCTACAATGAGCAGTTCTTC.

This clone has a single count. The CDR3 is CASSSLTGKGNEQYF. The CDR3 nucleotides read TGCGCCAGCAGCAGTTTGACAGGGAAAGGCAACGAGCAGTACTTC. The chain joins TRBV5-1 to TRBJ2-7; 7 bases are shared with TRBD1. Germline CDR1 reads SGHRS; CDR2 reads YFSETQ. After removal of 4 bases from V and 5 bases from J, the junction contained 12 bases not matched to a gene. CDR3 length: 15 amino acids.